This TCR beta chain was identified in a study of regulatory T cells in long-lasting Graves disease. The V end was cut by 5 bases, the J end by 2 bases, with 7 bases between. Per the germline V gene, CDR1 is MDHEN and CDR2 is SYDVKM. The CDR3 covers 12 residues. The sample holds many counts of this clonotype. Its antigen is unidentified. General study points: Lower TCR diversity characterized persistent Graves' patients relative to newly diagnosed patients.

Arm-PCR with iRepertoire HTBI primers amplified the CDR3 regions for these TCR beta libraries. TCRdb used MiXCR to reprocess the multiplex PCR reads, holding one entry per CDR3 protein. The data hold approximately 470,000 distinct CDR3 sequences, with 20% observed a single time. Indicated time point: persistent/refractory GD, antithyroid drugs over 5 years with positive TRAb. TCR sequences were obtained from RNA taken from PBMCs. The authors drew around 9 milliliters of peripheral blood into EDTA tubes. The source material was peripheral blood mononuclear cells (PBMCs), sampled when the disease was refractory, from a patient treated with antithyroid drugs. The sequence derives from a female donor with Graves disease. The chain combines TRBV28 with TRBJ2-7; D remains unclear. This chain's CDR3 is CASSEDTYEQYF. CDR3 DNA: TGTGCCAGCAGTGAAGACACCTACGAGCAGTACTTC.